Below, 15 T cell receptor beta chains from the same sample are listed, as sequenced in a study of neurological immune-mediated disorders. TCRdb re-derived calls from the 5' RACE reads in MiXCR, one entry per CDR3 protein. The data contain 55,000 to 75,000 distinct CDR3 sequences, over 2% of them singletons. The source material was PBMCs. Source of these receptors: a man aged 45-65 years with multiple sclerosis.

This clonotype has ten or more counts. This chain connects TRBV20-1 to TRBJ2-5, with 10 bases aligning to TRBD2. The ends lost 3 bases at V and 4 bases at J; junction bases unmatched: 11. Germline V gene lookup returns CDR1 DFQATT and CDR2 SNEGSKA (reference sequence). CDR3 length equals 16 residues. Written as DNA, the CDR3 is TGCAGTGCTAGTTTGGGGGGACTAGCGACGCGAGAGACCCAGTACTTC. Translating it yields CSASLGGLATRETQYF.

Notes on this clonotype: The conserved phenylalanine or tryptophan is not found at the CDR3 terminus, so this likely reflects a read error. The chain is built from TRBV5-1 and TRBJ2-7; maybe TRBD1 (6 bases). Trimming took 4 bases from V and 0 from J, leaving 14 bases between them. Germline V gives CDR1 SGHRS, CDR2 YFSETQ. This CDR3 contains 15 residues. The CDR3 loop is CASSTTGRASYEQYN. The CDR3 DNA is TGCGCCAGCAGCACCACAGGGCGGGCCTCCTACGAGCAGTACAAC.

This clonotype showed up many times. The V and J genes are TRBV18 and TRBJ1-3; D unclear. The V end was cut by 3 bases, the J end by 3 bases, with 6 bases between. The CDR3 has 13 residues. Germline V gene lookup returns CDR1 KGHSH and CDR2 LQKENI. CDR3 region: CASSPKVGNTIYF. The CDR3 DNA follows: TGTGCCAGCTCACCCAAAGTTGGAAACACCATATATTTT.

In this sample, this clonotype turned up many times. The CDR3 DNA reads TGTGCCAGCAGCCAGCGGACAGGGGACGAGCAGTACTTC. Translation: CASSQRTGDEQYF. The chain is built from TRBV7-2 and TRBJ2-7, with 9 bases fitting TRBD1. Germline CDR1 reads SGHTA; CDR2 reads FQGNSA. V was clipped by 5 bases and J by 5 bases; unmatched bases: 4. The CDR3 extends over 13 amino acids.

This clonotype was observed many times. This rearrangement joins TRBV7-7 to TRBJ2-2; 9 bases are a match to TRBD2. Germline V gives CDR1 SSHAT, CDR2 FNYEAQ (reference sequence). The J segment lost 1 base and the V segment lost 5 bases, leaving 2 bases of the junction unmatched. This CDR3 spans 15 amino acids. CDR3 residues: CASSHSGGNTGELFF. The DNA of the CDR3 is TGTGCCAGCAGCCATAGCGGGGGGAACACCGGGGAGCTGTTTTTT.

This clonotype has at least ten counts. This chain joins TRBV7-2 and TRBJ2-3; D might be TRBD1 (5 bases). The germline V gene encodes CDR1 SGHTA and CDR2 FQGNSA. The CDR3 is 14 residues long. Trimming removed 5 bases at V and 0 bases at J, with 9 bases between. The CDR3 DNA sequence: TGTGCCAGCAGCAGACAGATAAGCACAGATACGCAGTATTTT. It translates to CASSRQISTDTQYF.

Many counts were recorded for this clonotype. The genes are TRBV7-2 and TRBJ1-5; D ambiguous. The CDR3 loop spans 12 amino acids. The germline V gene encodes CDR1 SGHTA and CDR2 FQGNSA. The V end was cut by 1 base, the J end by 8 bases, with 6 bases between. The CDR3 DNA follows: TGTGCCAGCAGCTTAGGGGCTGAGCCCCAGCATTTT. It is translated as CASSLGAEPQHF.

In its sample, this clonotype was seen many times. The V gene is TRBV7-9, the J gene TRBJ2-1, with 8 bases aligning to TRBD2. V was clipped by 8 bases and J by 2 bases; unmatched bases: 11. Germline values: CDR1 SEHNR, CDR2 FQNEAQ (reference sequence). The CDR3 length is 16 residues. The CDR3 here is CASGWEAGAAYNEQFF. CDR3 coding DNA: TGTGCCAGCGGATGGGAAGCGGGGGCCGCCTACAATGAGCAGTTCTTC. The full variable domain, its missing parts supplied by reference TRBV7-9 and TRBJ2-1, is DTGVSQNPRHKITKRGQNVTFRCDPISEHNRLYWYRQTLGQGPEFLTYFQNEAQLEKSRLLSDRFSAERPKGSFSTLEIQRTEQGDSAMYLCASGWEAGAAYNEQFFGPGTRLTVL.

Comments on this clonotype: This may arise from a read error, as a much more abundant clone is one base away. The genes are TRBV20-1 and TRBJ1-5, with 7 nucleotides matching TRBD1. Per the germline V gene, CDR1 is DFQATT and CDR2 is SNEGSKA (reference sequence). CDR3 length: 13 amino acids. In DNA form, the CDR3 reads TGCAGTGCCCGTAAGGGGGCAGATCAGCACCAGCATTTT. Its translation is CSARKGADQHQHF.

In this sample, this clonotype turned up many times. The chain links TRBV7-2 to TRBJ2-7; D call uncertain. This CDR3 region has 11 residues. The germline gives CDR1 SGHTA, CDR2 FQGNSA. Trimming took off 5 bases at V and 6 bases at J, with 8 bases between the two ends. CDR3 bases: TGTGCCAGCAGCCTTAAGCTCGAGCAGTACTTC. This sequence encodes CASSLKLEQYF.

In its sample, this clonotype was seen many times. The chain uses TRBV6-4 and TRBJ1-2, with TRBD1 identical over 7 bases. Per the germline V gene, CDR1 is MRHNA and CDR2 is SNTAGT. The V gene end was trimmed by 6 bases and the J gene end by 3 bases; junction bases not matched to a gene: 7. CDR3 length: 14 amino acids. The CDR3 loop is CASSPHDRDYGYTF. The CDR3 DNA is TGTGCCAGCAGCCCTCATGACAGGGACTATGGCTACACCTTC.

This clonotype was recorded at least ten times. The genes are TRBV10-3 and TRBJ2-3; D might be TRBD2 (6 bases). Germline CDR1 and CDR2: ENHRY and SYGVKD. V dropped 0 bases and J dropped 3 bases, with 19 bases sitting between them. The CDR3 has 18 amino acids. CDR3 nucleotide sequence: TGTGCCATCAGTGAGTCAGAAACTAGCAAAACTAATACAGATACGCAGTATTTT. Residues: CAISESETSKTNTDTQYF.

In its sample, this clonotype was seen many times. This chain connects TRBV18 to TRBJ2-5; D is ambiguous. Trimming stripped 1 base from V and 5 bases from J, with 14 bases between. CDR1 is KGHSH, CDR2 LQKENI, per germline. The CDR3 length is 15 residues. The CDR3 DNA follows: TGTGCCAGCTCACCACAGGCGGCGCAGGAGGAGACCCAGTACTTC. This encodes CASSPQAAQEETQYF.

This clonotype was observed at least ten times. This chain uses TRBV7-2 with TRBJ2-2, with D maybe TRBD1 (6 bases). The CDR3 has 13 amino acids. Trimming left V 3 bases short and J 9 bases short, with 11 bases between. Germline loops: CDR1 SGHTA, CDR2 FQGNSA. The CDR3 reads CASSFTGTRELFF. DNA for the CDR3: TGTGCCAGCAGCTTTACAGGGACCCGGGAGCTGTTTTTT.

This clonotype has a count of ten or more. The V gene is TRBV5-1, the J gene TRBJ2-1, with D possibly TRBD2 on 7 matching bases. The germline V gene has CDR1 SGHRS and CDR2 YFSETQ. The length of the CDR3 is 16 residues. Trimming removed 3 bases from V and 0 bases from J, with 13 bases in between. The CDR3 region is CASSWGGTTSYNEQFF. As DNA, the CDR3 is TGCGCCAGCAGCTGGGGGGGCACCACCTCCTACAATGAGCAGTTCTTC.